This passage covers 16 T cell receptor beta chains from one sample sequenced in a study of PD-1 blockade in classical Hodgkin lymphoma (dated by TCRdb to 2020 to 2022). Receptor libraries were prepared by the immunoSEQ multiplex PCR assay. The table was pulled from immuneACCESS by TCRdb, which kept in-frame rearrangements only. Such tables lose some clones; where checked, under half of the loss comes from unresolved V genes, and the rest has no known cause. The sample table shows around 40,000 clones, and under 75% are seen once. Over 2.5% of the sample rests with the top ten. The time point label, read with the paper, signifies: cycle 1 day 1 (C1D1), immediately before nivolumab initiation. All trial patients had relapsed after autologous stem cell transplantation, with cohorts A, B and C differing in prior brentuximab vedotin exposure. Material: peripheral blood mononuclear cells (PBMCs), obtained at baseline. The origin of the receptors is a human donor with classical Hodgkin lymphoma.

The chain is built from TRBV11-2 and TRBJ1-4; D call uncertain. V was cut by 4 bases and J by 3 bases, with 15 bases left in between. This CDR3 comprises 16 residues. Germline V CDR1 and CDR2: SGHAT, FQNNGV. The DNA for the CDR3 is TGTGCCAGCAGCTCTCCCAATGCGGGATCTAATGAAAAACTGTTTTTT. It is translated as CASSSPNAGSNEKLFF. The whole variable domain, remainder taken from reference TRBV11-2 and TRBJ1-4, is EAGVAQSPRYKIIEKRQSVAFWCNPISGHATLYWYQQILGQGPKLLIQFQNNGVVDDSQLPKDRFSAERLKGVDSTLKIQPAKLEDSAVYLCASSSPNAGSNEKLFFGSGTQLSVL.

V and J are TRBV5-4 and TRBJ2-2, with 8 bases matching TRBD1. The V gene end was trimmed by 3 bases and the J gene end by 5 bases; junction bases not matched to a gene: 6. CDR3 length equals 15 residues. The germline CDR1 and CDR2 sequences are SGHNT and YYREEE (reference sequence). CDR3 sequence (DNA): TGTGCCAGCAGCTCCCGAAACAGGGGGACCGGGGAGCTGTTTTTT. Residues: CASSSRNRGTGELFF. Using reference TRBV5-4 and TRBJ2-2 for the parts outside the CDR3, the full variable domain is ETGVTQSPTHLIKTRGQQVTLRCSSQSGHNTVSWYQQALGQGPQFIFQYYREEENGRGNFPPRFSGLQFPNYSSELNVNALELDDSALYLCASSSRNRGTGELFFGEGSRLTVL.

The chain is built from TRBV29-1 and TRBJ2-1; 9 bases agree with TRBD2. From germline, CDR1 is SQVTM and CDR2 ANQGSEA. The CDR3 totals 15 residues. The trim removed 3 bases at V and 7 bases at J, leaving 10 bases unmatched. CDR3 protein: CSVEGPGLARNEQFF. In DNA, the CDR3 is TGCAGCGTTGAGGGGCCGGGACTAGCTCGTAATGAGCAGTTCTTC.

The V call is TRBV9, the J call TRBJ2-1, with a weak D call TRBD2 (6 bases). CDR1 and CDR2 (germline): SGDLS, YYNGEE. This CDR3 comprises 16 residues. V was pared by 2 bases and J by 6 bases, with 18 bases between. DNA for the CDR3: TGTGCCAGCAGCGTGCGCGGGATGTCACCGCTCAATGAGCAGTTCTTC. Its protein product is CASSVRGMSPLNEQFF.

The genes are TRBV7-2 and TRBJ2-3, with D uncertain. V was clipped by 6 bases and J by 2 bases, with 18 bases between them. Per germline, CDR1 SGHTA and CDR2 FQGNSA. The CDR3 loop spans 16 amino acids. The CDR3 spells CASRSLGGGYTDTQYF. As DNA, the CDR3 is TGTGCCAGCAGATCCCTCGGCGGTGGTTACACAGATACGCAGTATTTT.

The chain couples TRBV27 to TRBJ2-2; D uncertain. Germline V gene sequence: CDR1 MNHEY, CDR2 SMNVEV (reference sequence). The CDR3 is 15 amino acids. V lost 1 base and J 2 bases, leaving 8 bases between the germline ends. DNA of the CDR3: TGTGCCAGCAGTTTATATCCGAATAACACCGGGGAGCTGTTTTTT. Translated, it gives CASSLYPNNTGELFF.

Of note for this clone: Other nucleotide sequences from this sample produce the same CDR3. This chain links TRBV20-1 with TRBJ1-1; no definite D call. This CDR3 comprises 11 residues. Deletions cut 0 bases from V and 7 bases from J, with 6 bases between. Germline V gives CDR1 DFQATT, CDR2 SNEGSKA (reference sequence). The CDR3 loop reads CSARDSDEAFF. The CDR3 DNA sequence: TGCAGTGCTAGAGATTCGGATGAAGCTTTCTTT.

The chain uses TRBV6-5 and TRBJ2-5, with D tentatively TRBD1 (6 bases). There are 13 residues in the CDR3. The V gene lost 5 bases and the J gene lost 2 bases, with 9 bases spanning the gap. Per the germline V gene, CDR1 is MNHEY and CDR2 is SVGAGI. The DNA of the CDR3 is TGTGCCAGCAGTAAAGGACAGCAAGAGACCCAGTACTTC. It yields the protein CASSKGQQETQYF.

The chain carries TRBV30 and TRBJ1-2; no clear D. V was cut by 5 bases and J by 0 bases, with 7 bases left in between. Germline V gene data show CDR1 as GTSNPN and CDR2 as SVGIG (reference sequence). This CDR3 is 12 amino acids long. The CDR3 is CAWDPSNYGYTF. DNA for the CDR3: TGTGCCTGGGACCCTTCTAACTATGGCTACACCTTC.

This clone turned up a few times. V is TRBV11-2 and J is TRBJ2-3; TRBD2 matches at 8 bases. V lost 4 bases to trimming and J lost 4 bases; unmatched junction nucleotides: 7. In germline, CDR1 is SGHAT, CDR2 FQNNGV. The CDR3 spans 15 residues. CDR3 sequence: CASSSGGGVADTQYF. In DNA form, the CDR3 reads TGTGCCAGCAGCTCCGGGGGGGGAGTGGCAGATACGCAGTATTTT.

This chain uses TRBV5-6 with TRBJ1-1; the D is unclear. The V end lost 4 bases, the J end lost 0 bases, and 19 bases lay between the germline ends. The CDR3 spans 17 residues. Germline CDR1 is SGHDT and CDR2 is YYEEEE. CDR3 sequence reads: CASSGWAGEILNTEAFF. Written as DNA, the CDR3 is TGTGCCAGCAGCGGATGGGCTGGAGAAATCCTGAACACTGAAGCTTTCTTT.

The chain employs TRBV9 and TRBJ2-1; 7 bases line up with TRBD2. The ends lost 0 bases at V and 4 bases at J; junction bases unmatched: 7. The CDR3 covers 16 residues. Germline V gene lookup returns CDR1 SGDLS and CDR2 YYNGEE. CDR3 region: CASSVGDRGVYNEQFF. In DNA form, the CDR3 reads TGTGCCAGCAGCGTAGGAGATCGGGGGGTGTACAATGAGCAGTTCTTC.

This clone was counted between two and nine times. CDR3 in amino acids: CASSQESGGDSYEQYF. The CDR3 coding sequence is TGTGCCAGCAGCCAAGAGAGCGGAGGGGACTCCTACGAGCAGTACTTC. The chain carries TRBV4-2 and TRBJ2-7; D perhaps matches TRBD2 (6 bases). Trimming cost V 0 bases and J 0 bases, with 12 bases left between them. The germline gives CDR1 LGHNA, CDR2 YNFKEQ. This CDR3 spans 16 amino acids.

This sequence joins TRBV12-5 and TRBJ1-3; D is possibly TRBD1 (5 bases). In germline, CDR1 is LGHNT, CDR2 FRNRAP. V was clipped by 4 bases and J by 3 bases, with 10 bases between them. The CDR3 is made up of 14 amino acids. The CDR3 region is CASGSGTDGNTIYF. CDR3 DNA sequence: TGTGCTAGTGGTTCAGGGACTGATGGAAACACCATATATTTT. Complete variable domain (other parts from reference TRBV12-5 and TRBJ1-3): DARVTQTPRHKVTEMGQEVTMRCQPILGHNTVFWYRQTMMQGLELLAYFRNRAPLDDSGMPKDRFSAEMPDATLATLKIQPSEPRDSAVYFCASGSGTDGNTIYFGEGSWLTVV.

The genes are TRBV5-4 and TRBJ2-5; the D gene is possibly TRBD2 (6 bases). Germline values: CDR1 SGHNT, CDR2 YYREEE (reference sequence). The CDR3 runs 16 residues. V gave up 4 bases and J gave up 1 base, with 17 bases separating them. CDR3 sequence: CASSILHGGVQETQYF. The CDR3 DNA reads TGTGCCAGCAGCATACTACACGGCGGGGTCCAAGAGACCCAGTACTTC.

The gene calls are TRBV7-9 and TRBJ2-7; D is uncertain. This CDR3 has 17 residues. V lost 7 bases to trimming and J lost 4 bases, with 26 bases between them. CDR1 is SEHNR, CDR2 FQNEAQ, per germline (reference sequence). This CDR3 is CASTGPSHPRGKYEQYF. CDR3 bases: TGTGCCAGCACCGGGCCCAGTCACCCAAGAGGAAAGTACGAGCAGTACTTC.